This TCR beta chain is from a study of shared clonotypes between healthy human individuals. Genomic DNA per cell subset filled all wells of several immunoSEQ plates. Some clones are missing from TCRdb's copy, which holds only in-frame ones; the method was immunoSEQ multiplex PCR. Here the sample spans some 490,000 clones, approximately 84% being singletons. Donors comprised only Caucasian adults living in Nashville, Tennessee. Germline V gene data show CDR1 as ENHRY and CDR2 as SYGVKD. CDR3 size: 14 residues. Unmatched junction bases numbered 5, after V lost 6 bases and J lost 4 bases. The sequenced sample consisted of PBMCs. The chain uses TRBV10-3 and TRBJ1-2; TRBD1 agrees at 10 bases. This receptor was taken from a middle-aged woman in good health. Some clones in this sample may be carry-over from other donors' samples. CDR3 sequence: CAISPGQGSYGYTF. The CDR3 DNA follows: TGTGCCATCAGCCCGGGACAGGGGTCCTATGGCTACACCTTC.